This T cell receptor beta chain was sequenced in a study of monozygotic twins with inflammatory bowel disease. Molecular identifiers with 6-nucleotide sample barcodes were added during cDNA synthesis via template switching. TCRdb reanalyzed the 5' RACE reads and collapses them to one entry per CDR3 protein, without DNA. The listing contains approximately 400,000 distinct CDR3 sequences. A remark on this clonotype: Its antigen is as yet unknown.

This CDR3 region has 15 residues. Germline assignment: CDR1 SGHTA and CDR2 FQGTGA. Whole-study results and caveats: Whether twins were concordant or discordant made no difference to repertoire similarity, possibly from limited power. Compared with healthy twins, IBD patients shared fewer clonotypes with others, especially with disease activity. Telling apart the different T cell subtypes was not possible.

Material: blood. This TCR came from a human donor with ulcerative colitis or Crohn's disease, or a healthy co-twin of an affected twin (not recorded which). The chain carries TRBV7-3 and TRBJ2-2; lacking DNA, the TRBD2 call made by TCRdb goes unchecked. CDR3 amino acids: CASSLSSGGAGELFF.